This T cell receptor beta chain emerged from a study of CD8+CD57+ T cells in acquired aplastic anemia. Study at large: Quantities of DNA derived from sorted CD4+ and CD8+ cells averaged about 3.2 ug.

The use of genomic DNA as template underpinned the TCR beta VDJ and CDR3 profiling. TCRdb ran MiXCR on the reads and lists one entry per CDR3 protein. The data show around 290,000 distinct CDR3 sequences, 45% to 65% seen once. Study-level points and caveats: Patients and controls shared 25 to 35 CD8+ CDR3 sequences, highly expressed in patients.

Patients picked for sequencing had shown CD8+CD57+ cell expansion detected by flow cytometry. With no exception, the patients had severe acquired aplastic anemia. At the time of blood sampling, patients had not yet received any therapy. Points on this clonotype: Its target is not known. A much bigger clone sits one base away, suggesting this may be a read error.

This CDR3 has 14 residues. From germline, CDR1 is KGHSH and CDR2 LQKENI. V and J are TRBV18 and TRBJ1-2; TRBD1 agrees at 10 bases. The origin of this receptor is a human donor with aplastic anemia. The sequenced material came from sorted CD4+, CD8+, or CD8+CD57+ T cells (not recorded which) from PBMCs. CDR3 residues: CASPPGQGVVGYTF. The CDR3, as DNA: TGTGCCAGCCCACCAGGACAGGGGGTGGTTGGCTACACCTTC.